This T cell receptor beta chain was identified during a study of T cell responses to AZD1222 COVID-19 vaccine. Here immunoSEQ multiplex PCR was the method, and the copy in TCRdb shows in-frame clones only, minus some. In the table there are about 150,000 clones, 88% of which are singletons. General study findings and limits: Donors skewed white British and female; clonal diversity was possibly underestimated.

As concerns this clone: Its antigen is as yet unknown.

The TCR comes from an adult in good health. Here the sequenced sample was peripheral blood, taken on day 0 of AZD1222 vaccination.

CDR3 bases: TGTGCCAGCAGTCCTGGACAGGGGGCAGCTCAGCCCCAGCATTTT. Amino acids: CASSPGQGAAQPQHF. The J gene is TRBJ1-5, the V gene TRBV3-1 (or the pseudogene TRBV3-2), with TRBD1 identical over 11 bases. Germline CDR1 LGHDT, CDR2 YNNKEL (reference sequence). J gave up 6 bases and V 6 bases, and 7 bases lay outside the gene matches. This CDR3 is built from 15 residues.